A selection of T cell receptor beta chains follows, all from one sample in a study of blood T cell repertoires in COVID-19. Clones were read by immunoSEQ multiplex PCR, and TCRdb kept only the in-frame ones, dropping some. The table lists 120,000 to 150,000 clones, over 75% of them singletons. The sample taken for sequencing was peripheral blood. The receptors derive from a woman aged 60-75 years with COVID-19, enrolled during active disease. Each CDR3 is given with its conserved first and last residue. Each record gives: CDR3 protein, CDR3 DNA, clone size, J gene, V gene, D gene. A D gene is named only where the DNA matches it firmly. The size field is filled for only some rows; it gives once, few, many or a size class.

CDR3: CAWSFRGNQPQHF
DNA: TGTGCCTGGAGTTTTCGAGGCAATCAGCCCCAGCATTTT
size: .
J: TRBJ1-5
V: TRBV30
D: .

CDR3: CANPATKSGGSTDTQYF
DNA: TGCGCCAACCCTGCTACCAAGTCAGGGGGCAGCACAGATACGCAGTATTTT
size: .
J: TRBJ2-3
V: TRBV4-1
D: TRBD1

CDR3: CASSSDRSSGNTIYF
DNA: TGTGCCAGCAGTTCCGACAGGAGCTCTGGAAACACCATATATTTT
size: .
J: TRBJ1-3
V: TRBV6-6
D: .

CDR3: CASSPPGGAHSYNEQFF
DNA: TGTGCCAGCAGCCCCCCAGGCGGGGCTCACTCCTACAATGAGCAGTTCTTC
size: .
J: TRBJ2-1
V: TRBV7-9
D: .

CDR3: CASSIGARNTEAFF
DNA: TGTGCCAGTAGTATAGGCGCAAGGAACACTGAAGCTTTCTTT
size: .
J: TRBJ1-1
V: TRBV19
D: .

CDR3: CATSDFIDGYTF
DNA: TGTGCCACCAGTGACTTTATCGATGGCTACACCTTC
size: .
J: TRBJ1-2
V: TRBV24-1
D: .

CDR3: CSASKRQYNQPQHF
DNA: TGCAGTGCCAGTAAAAGACAGTACAATCAGCCCCAGCATTTT
size: .
J: TRBJ1-5
V: TRBV20-1
D: .

CDR3: CASSFTSGLAGGYRETQYF
DNA: TGTGCCAGCAGCTTTACCTCGGGACTAGCGGGGGGATATCGAGAGACCCAGTACTTC
size: .
J: TRBJ2-5
V: TRBV12-1
D: .

CDR3: CATGEGGQPQHF
DNA: TGTGCCACCGGGGAGGGAGGTCAGCCCCAGCATTTT
size: .
J: TRBJ1-5
V: TRBV24-1
D: .

CDR3: CASSLDRDSTDTQYF
DNA: TGTGCCAGCAGCTTAGATCGGGACTCCACAGATACGCAGTATTTT
size: .
J: TRBJ2-3
V: TRBV11-2
D: .

CDR3: CASRQGGGTEAFF
DNA: TGTGCCAGCAGGCAGGGGGGTGGTACTGAAGCTTTCTTT
size: .
J: TRBJ1-1
V: TRBV3-1/TRBV3-2
D: TRBD1

CDR3: CASSRGTGVQPQHF
DNA: TGTGCCAGCAGCCGGGGGACAGGGGTCCAGCCCCAGCATTTT
size: few
J: TRBJ1-5
V: TRBV7-9
D: TRBD1

CDR3: CASSQGARGEKLFF
DNA: TGTGCCAGCAGCCAGGGGGCTCGGGGTGAAAAACTGTTTTTT
size: .
J: TRBJ1-4
V: TRBV7-8
D: TRBD1

CDR3: CASSFTSGVYNEQFF
DNA: TGCGCCAGCAGCTTTACTAGCGGGGTATACAATGAGCAGTTCTTC
size: .
J: TRBJ2-1
V: TRBV5-1
D: TRBD2

CDR3: CASSLDPGYEQFF
DNA: TGCGCCAGCAGCTTGGATCCGGGGTATGAGCAGTTCTTC
size: once
J: TRBJ2-1
V: TRBV5-1
D: .

CDR3: CASSSLGTEKDTQYF
DNA: TGTGCCAGCAGTTCTTTGGGGACAGAAAAAGATACGCAGTATTTT
size: .
J: TRBJ2-3
V: TRBV21-1
D: .

CDR3: CASSTGTSVNEQYF
DNA: TGTGCCAGTAGTACCGGGACTAGTGTTAACGAGCAGTACTTC
size: .
J: TRBJ2-7
V: TRBV19
D: TRBD2

CDR3: CASSSQTGTYGYTF
DNA: TGTGCCAGCAGTTCACAGACGGGAACCTATGGCTACACCTTC
size: .
J: TRBJ1-2
V: TRBV28
D: .

CDR3: CASSPEDEQYF
DNA: TGTGCCAGCAGCCCCGAGGACGAGCAGTACTTC
size: .
J: TRBJ2-7
V: TRBV6-2/TRBV6-3
D: .

CDR3: CASSIRLANHEQYF
DNA: TGTGCCAGCAGTATCCGACTAGCGAATCACGAGCAGTACTTC
size: .
J: TRBJ2-7
V: TRBV27
D: TRBD2

CDR3: CASSALGASGGAVELFF
DNA: TGTGCCAGCAGCGCCCTCGGGGCTAGCGGGGGGGCAGTGGAGCTGTTTTTT
size: .
J: TRBJ2-2
V: TRBV9
D: TRBD2

CDR3: CASSERQGNTEAFF
DNA: TGCGCCAGCAGTGAGAGGCAGGGGAACACTGAAGCTTTCTTT
size: .
J: TRBJ1-1
V: TRBV10-2
D: .

CDR3: CASMGPYGYTF
DNA: TGTGCCAGCATGGGGCCCTATGGCTACACCTTC
size: .
J: TRBJ1-2
V: TRBV12-3/TRBV12-4
D: .

CDR3: CASSAIAGVLYNEQFF
DNA: TGTGCCAGCAGCGCCATAGCGGGGGTCTTGTACAATGAGCAGTTCTTC
size: .
J: TRBJ2-1
V: TRBV7-2
D: TRBD2

CDR3: CASSLEGDRSNSPLHF
DNA: TGTGCCAGTAGCTTGGAAGGGGACAGAAGTAATTCACCCCTCCACTTT
size: .
J: TRBJ1-6
V: TRBV19
D: TRBD1

CDR3: CASSRREFEQGLHGYTF
DNA: TGTGCCAGCAGCCGACGGGAATTCGAACAGGGGTTACATGGCTACACCTTC
size: .
J: TRBJ1-2
V: TRBV7-9
D: TRBD1

CDR3: CASSLGDGGPNQPQHF
DNA: TGCGCCAGCAGCTTGGGAGACGGGGGGCCGAATCAGCCCCAGCATTTT
size: .
J: TRBJ1-5
V: TRBV5-1
D: .

CDR3: CAWSSQGDGEQYF
DNA: TGTGCCTGGAGTAGCCAGGGGGATGGCGAGCAGTACTTC
size: .
J: TRBJ2-7
V: TRBV30
D: TRBD1

CDR3: CASRPTGSSYEQYF
DNA: TGTGCCAGCAGGCCCACAGGGAGCTCCTACGAGCAGTACTTC
size: .
J: TRBJ2-7
V: TRBV6-5
D: .

CDR3: CASSAGQIFTEAFF
DNA: TGCGCCAGCAGCGCGGGACAGATATTCACTGAAGCTTTCTTT
size: .
J: TRBJ1-1
V: TRBV5-1
D: TRBD1